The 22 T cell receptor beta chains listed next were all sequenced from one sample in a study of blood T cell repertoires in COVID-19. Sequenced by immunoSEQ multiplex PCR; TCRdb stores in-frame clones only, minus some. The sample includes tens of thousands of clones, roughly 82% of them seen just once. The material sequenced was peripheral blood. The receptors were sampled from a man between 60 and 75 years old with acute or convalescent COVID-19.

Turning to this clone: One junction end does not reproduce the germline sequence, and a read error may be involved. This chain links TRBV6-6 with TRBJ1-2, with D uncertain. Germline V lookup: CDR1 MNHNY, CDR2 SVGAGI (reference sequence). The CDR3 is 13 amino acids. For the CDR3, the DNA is TGTGCCAGCAGTTACTCCTCGGTCGGGAGGGCCCACTTC. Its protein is CASSYSSVGRAHF.

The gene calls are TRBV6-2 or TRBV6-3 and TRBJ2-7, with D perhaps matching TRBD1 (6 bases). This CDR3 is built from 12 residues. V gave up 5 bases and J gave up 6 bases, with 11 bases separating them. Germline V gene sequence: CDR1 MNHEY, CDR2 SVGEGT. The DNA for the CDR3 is TGTGCCAGCAGTGGCACAGGGATCGAGCAGTACTTC. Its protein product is CASSGTGIEQYF.

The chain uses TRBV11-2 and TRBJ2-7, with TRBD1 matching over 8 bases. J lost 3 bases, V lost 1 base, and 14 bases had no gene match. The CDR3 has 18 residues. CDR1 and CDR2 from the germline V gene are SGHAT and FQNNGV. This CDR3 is CASSLGGQGAGNNYEQYV. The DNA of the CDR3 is TGTGCCAGCAGCTTAGGAGGGCAGGGGGCCGGGAATAACTACGAGCAGTACGTC.

The CDR3 region is CASNPIPDRVSYNEQFF. CDR3 bases: TGTGCCAGCAACCCTATTCCGGACAGGGTTTCCTACAATGAGCAGTTCTTC. The V gene is TRBV5-5, the J gene TRBJ2-1, with 8 bases identical to TRBD1. The CDR3 runs 17 residues. J lost 1 base, V lost 6 bases, and 12 bases had no gene match. From germline, CDR1 is SGHKS and CDR2 YYEKEE (reference sequence).

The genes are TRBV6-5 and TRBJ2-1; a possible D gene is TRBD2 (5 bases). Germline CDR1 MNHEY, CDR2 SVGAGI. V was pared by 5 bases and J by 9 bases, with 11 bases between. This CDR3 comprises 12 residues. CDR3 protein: CASSLMGSEQFF. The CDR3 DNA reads TGTGCCAGCAGTCTCATGGGGAGTGAGCAGTTCTTC.

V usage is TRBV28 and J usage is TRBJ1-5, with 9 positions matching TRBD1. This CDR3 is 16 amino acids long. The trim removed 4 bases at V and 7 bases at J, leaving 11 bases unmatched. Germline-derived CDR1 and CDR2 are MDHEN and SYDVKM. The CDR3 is CASSWRTGVFGQPQHF. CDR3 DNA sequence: TGTGCCAGCAGTTGGAGGACAGGGGTTTTTGGGCAGCCCCAGCATTTT.

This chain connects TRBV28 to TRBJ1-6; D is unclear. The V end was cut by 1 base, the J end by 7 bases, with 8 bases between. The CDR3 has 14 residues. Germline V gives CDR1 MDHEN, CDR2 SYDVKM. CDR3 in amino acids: CASSLLGINSPLHF. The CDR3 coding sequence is TGTGCCAGCAGTTTATTGGGCATAAATTCACCCCTCCACTTT.

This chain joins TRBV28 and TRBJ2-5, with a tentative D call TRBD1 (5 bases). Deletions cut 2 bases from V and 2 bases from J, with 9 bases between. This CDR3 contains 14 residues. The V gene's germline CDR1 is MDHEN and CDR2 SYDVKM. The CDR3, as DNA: TGTGCCAGCAGTTTAAGACAGTTACAAGAGACCCAGTACTTC. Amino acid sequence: CASSLRQLQETQYF.

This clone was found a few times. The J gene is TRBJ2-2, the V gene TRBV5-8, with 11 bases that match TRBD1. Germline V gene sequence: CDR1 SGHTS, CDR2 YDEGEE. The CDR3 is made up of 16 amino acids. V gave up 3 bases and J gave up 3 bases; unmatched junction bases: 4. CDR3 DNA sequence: TGTGCCAGCAGCTCCGGGACAGGGGGGCACACCGGGGAGCTGTTTTTT. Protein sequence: CASSSGTGGHTGELFF.

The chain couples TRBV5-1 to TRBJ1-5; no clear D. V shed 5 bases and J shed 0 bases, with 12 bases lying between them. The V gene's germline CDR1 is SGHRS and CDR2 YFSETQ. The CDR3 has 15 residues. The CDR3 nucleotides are TGCGCCAGCAGTCGCTCGGGTGATAGCAATCAGCCCCAGCATTTT. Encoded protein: CASSRSGDSNQPQHF.

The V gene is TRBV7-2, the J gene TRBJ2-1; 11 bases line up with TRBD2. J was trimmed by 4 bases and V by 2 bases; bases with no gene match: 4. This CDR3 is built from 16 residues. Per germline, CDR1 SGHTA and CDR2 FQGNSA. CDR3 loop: CASSLPSGGKYNEQFF. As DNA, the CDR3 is TGTGCCAGCAGCTTACCTAGCGGGGGGAAATACAATGAGCAGTTCTTC.

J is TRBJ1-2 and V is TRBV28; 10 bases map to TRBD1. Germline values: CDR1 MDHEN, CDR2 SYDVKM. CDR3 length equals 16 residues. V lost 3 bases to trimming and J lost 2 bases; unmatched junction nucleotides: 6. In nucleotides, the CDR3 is TGTGCCAGCAGTTTGCCACCGGGACAGGGGAACTATGGCTACACCTTC. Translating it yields CASSLPPGQGNYGYTF.

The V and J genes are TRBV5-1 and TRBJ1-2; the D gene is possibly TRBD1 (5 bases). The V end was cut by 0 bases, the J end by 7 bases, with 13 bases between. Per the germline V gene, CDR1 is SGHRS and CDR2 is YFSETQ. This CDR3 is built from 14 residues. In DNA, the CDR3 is TGCGCCAGCAGCTTGGAGGCCAGGGATGGTGGCTACACCTTC. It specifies CASSLEARDGGYTF.

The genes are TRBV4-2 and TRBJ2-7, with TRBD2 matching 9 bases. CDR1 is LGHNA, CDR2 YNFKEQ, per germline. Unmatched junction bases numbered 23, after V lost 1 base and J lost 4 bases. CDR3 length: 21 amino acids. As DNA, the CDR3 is TGTGCCAGCAGCCAAGTCGAGGAGCTCTATCGGCGGCGGGGGGGATTGTACGAGCAGTACGTC. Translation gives CASSQVEELYRRRGGLYEQYV.

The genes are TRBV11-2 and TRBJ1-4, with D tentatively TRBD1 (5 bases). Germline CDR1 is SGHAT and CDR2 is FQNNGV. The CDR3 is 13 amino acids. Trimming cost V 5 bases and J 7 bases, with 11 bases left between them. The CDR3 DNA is TGTGCCAGCAGCACCCGGCAGGGTGAAAAACTGTTTTTT. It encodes CASSTRQGEKLFF. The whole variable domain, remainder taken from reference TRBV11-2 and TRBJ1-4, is EAGVAQSPRYKIIEKRQSVAFWCNPISGHATLYWYQQILGQGPKLLIQFQNNGVVDDSQLPKDRFSAERLKGVDSTLKIQPAKLEDSAVYLCASSTRQGEKLFFGSGTQLSVL.

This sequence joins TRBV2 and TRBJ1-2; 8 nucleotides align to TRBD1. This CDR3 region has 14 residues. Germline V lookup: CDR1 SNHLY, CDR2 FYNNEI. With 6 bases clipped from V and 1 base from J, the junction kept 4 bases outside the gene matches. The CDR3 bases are TGTGCCAGCAGGGCAGGGGGCATTAACTATGGCTACACCTTC. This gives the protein CASRAGGINYGYTF.

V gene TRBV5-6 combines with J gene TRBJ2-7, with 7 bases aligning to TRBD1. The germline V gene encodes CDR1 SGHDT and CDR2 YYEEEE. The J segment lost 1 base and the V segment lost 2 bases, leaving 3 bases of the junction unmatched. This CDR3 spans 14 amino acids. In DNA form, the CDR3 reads TGTGCCAGCAGCTTCGGGACAGATTCCTACGAGCAGTACGTC. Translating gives CASSFGTDSYEQYV.

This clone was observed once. The CDR3 DNA follows: TGCGCCAGCAGCCAGGGACAGGGATGGCCCGGCACAGATACGCAGTATTTT. This codes for CASSQGQGWPGTDTQYF. The chain carries TRBV4-1 and TRBJ2-3; 9 bases agree with TRBD1. The V gene end was trimmed by 3 bases and the J gene end by 1 base; junction bases not matched to a gene: 8. Germline-derived CDR1 and CDR2 are MGHRA and YSYEKL. The CDR3 extends over 17 amino acids.

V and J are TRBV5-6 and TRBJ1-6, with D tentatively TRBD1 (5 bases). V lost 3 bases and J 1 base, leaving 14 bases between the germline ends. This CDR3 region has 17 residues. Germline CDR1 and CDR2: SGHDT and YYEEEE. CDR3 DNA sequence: TGTGCCAGCAGCTCCGACAGCCCTAGATCCTATAATTCACCCCTCCACTTT. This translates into CASSSDSPRSYNSPLHF.

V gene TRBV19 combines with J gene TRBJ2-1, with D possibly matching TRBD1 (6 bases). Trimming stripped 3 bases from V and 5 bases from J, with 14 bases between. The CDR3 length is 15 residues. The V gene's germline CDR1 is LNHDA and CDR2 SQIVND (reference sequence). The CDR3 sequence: CASSILAKGDNEQFF. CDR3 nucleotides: TGTGCCAGTAGTATCCTTGCAAAGGGGGACAATGAGCAGTTCTTC.

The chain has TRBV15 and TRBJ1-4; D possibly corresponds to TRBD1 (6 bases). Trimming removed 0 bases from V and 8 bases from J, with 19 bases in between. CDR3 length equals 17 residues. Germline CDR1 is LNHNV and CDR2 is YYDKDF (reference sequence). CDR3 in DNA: TGTGCCACCAGCAGAGATCCCCTCGGGGGGCGTCTAGAAAAACTGTTTTTT. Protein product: CATSRDPLGGRLEKLFF.

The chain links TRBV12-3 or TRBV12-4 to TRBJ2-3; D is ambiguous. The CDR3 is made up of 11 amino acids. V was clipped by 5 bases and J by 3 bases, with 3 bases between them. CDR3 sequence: CASSRTDTQYF. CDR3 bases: TGTGCCAGCAGTCGTACAGATACGCAGTATTTT.